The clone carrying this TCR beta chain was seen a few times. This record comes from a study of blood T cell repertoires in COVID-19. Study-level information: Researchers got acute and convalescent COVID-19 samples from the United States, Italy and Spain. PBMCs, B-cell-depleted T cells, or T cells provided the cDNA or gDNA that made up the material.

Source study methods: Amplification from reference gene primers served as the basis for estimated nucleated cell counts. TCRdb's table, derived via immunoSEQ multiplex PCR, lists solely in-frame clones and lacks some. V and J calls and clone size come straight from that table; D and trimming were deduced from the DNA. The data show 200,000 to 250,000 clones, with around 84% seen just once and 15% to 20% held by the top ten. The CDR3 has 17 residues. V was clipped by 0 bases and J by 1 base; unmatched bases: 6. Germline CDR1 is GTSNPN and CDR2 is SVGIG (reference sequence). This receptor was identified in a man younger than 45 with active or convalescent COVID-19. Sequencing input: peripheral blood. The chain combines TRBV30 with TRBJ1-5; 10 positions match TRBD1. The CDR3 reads CAWSVPPGQGSNQPQHF. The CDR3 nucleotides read TGTGCCTGGAGTGTACCGCCGGGACAGGGGAGCAATCAGCCCCAGCATTTT.